Below, 22 T cell receptor beta chains from the same sample are listed, as sequenced in a study of control samples from healthy donors and cancer patients (TCRdb year 2020). Libraries were made using the immunoSEQ multiplex PCR assay. The table was pulled from immuneACCESS by TCRdb, which kept in-frame rearrangements only. Such tables lose some clones; where checked, under half of the loss comes from unresolved V genes, and the rest has no known cause. Within this sample are tens of thousands of clones, with approximately 95% of them counted one time only. Jointly, the top ten make up about 1.5% of the sample. The sequenced sample consisted of blood. These receptors all stem from a woman in her twenties or thirties in good health.

The chain links TRBV6-5 to TRBJ2-3; D may be TRBD2 (6 bases). V was clipped by 5 bases and J by 0 bases, with 9 bases between them. This CDR3 is built from 14 residues. Germline V gives CDR1 MNHEY, CDR2 SVGAGI. The CDR3: CASSTGTSTDTQYF. The CDR3 DNA follows: TGTGCCAGCAGTACGGGGACTAGCACAGATACGCAGTATTTT.

The V call is TRBV28, the J call TRBJ2-3; D gene unclear. V was cut by 5 bases and J by 6 bases, with 15 bases left in between. In germline, CDR1 is MDHEN, CDR2 SYDVKM. CDR3 length: 14 residues. For the CDR3, the DNA is TGTGCCAGCAGTGAGGACCGTCTTGGGGATACGCAGTATTTT. Translation: CASSEDRLGDTQYF.

V is TRBV2 and J is TRBJ2-2, with 8 positions matching TRBD1. There are 18 residues in the CDR3. V was clipped by 5 bases and J by 3 bases; unmatched bases: 14. Germline V gives CDR1 SNHLY, CDR2 FYNNEI. CDR3 nucleotide sequence: TGTGCCAGCAGTCCCCGGACCCGGACAGGGATCGACACCGGGGAGCTGTTTTTT. Translated, it gives CASSPRTRTGIDTGELFF. The full variable domain, rest sourced from reference TRBV2 and TRBJ2-2, is EPEVTQTPSHQVTQMGQEVILRCVPISNHLYFYWYRQILGQKVEFLVSFYNNEISEKSEIFDDQFSVERPDGSNFTLKIRSTKLEDSAMYFCASSPRTRTGIDTGELFFGEGSRLTVL.

About this clone itself: At one of its ends the junction is not consistent with the germline gene, which may arise from a read error. This chain joins TRBV18 and TRBJ1-1; D is ambiguous. The CDR3 length is 15 residues. CDR1 and CDR2 from the germline V gene are KGHSH and LQKENI. CDR3 DNA: TGTGCCAGCTCTCCACTGTGGGGAGATGACACTGAAGCTTTCTTT. This sequence encodes CASSPLWGDDTEAFF.

The V call is TRBV21-1, the J call TRBJ1-4; the D call of TRBD1 is as the table states it, not checked on the DNA. TRBV21-1 is labeled a pseudogene. The CDR3 runs to 12 residues. In DNA form, the CDR3 reads TGTGCCAGGGCAGGGATTAATGAAAAACTGTTTTTT. This codes for CARAGINEKLFF.

This sequence joins TRBV2 and TRBJ2-5; 7 nucleotides align to TRBD2. In germline, CDR1 is SNHLY, CDR2 FYNNEI. There are 12 residues in the CDR3. V gave up 4 bases and J gave up 10 bases; unmatched junction bases: 6. The DNA for the CDR3 is TGTGCCAGCAGTGTAAGGGGCGGGAGCCAGTACTTC. This sequence encodes CASSVRGGSQYF.

The chain carries TRBV3-1 (or the pseudogene TRBV3-2) and TRBJ2-3; 7 positions match TRBD2. The V gene end was trimmed by 1 base and the J gene end by 3 bases; junction bases not matched to a gene: 19. Germline V gives CDR1 LGHDT, CDR2 YNNKEL (reference sequence). The CDR3 is 20 amino acids. The CDR3 loop is CASSQGSWGKRGAQTDTQYF. The CDR3, as DNA: TGTGCCAGCAGCCAAGGGAGCTGGGGTAAGCGGGGCGCTCAAACAGATACGCAGTATTTT.

The sample holds one count of this clone. The chain employs TRBV6-6 and TRBJ2-7, with 8 bases aligning to TRBD1. With 0 bases clipped from V and 4 bases from J, the junction kept 5 bases outside the gene matches. The germline gives CDR1 MNHNY, CDR2 SVGAGI (reference sequence). This CDR3 has 15 amino acids. CDR3: CASSYSQGASYEQYF. Here the CDR3 DNA reads TGTGCCAGCAGTTACTCCCAGGGGGCATCATACGAGCAGTACTTC.

The chain couples TRBV5-1 to TRBJ2-1, with 15 bases identical to TRBD2. After removal of 4 bases from V and 8 bases from J, the junction contained 13 bases not matched to a gene. CDR1 is SGHRS, CDR2 YFSETQ, per germline. This CDR3 has 18 amino acids. CDR3 sequence (DNA): TGCGCCAGCAGCGCCAGGGGTGGACTAGCGGGGGGGCCCCATGAGCAGTTCTTC. Amino acid sequence: CASSARGGLAGGPHEQFF.

The V gene is TRBV9, the J gene TRBJ1-2; D not certain. Trimming cost V 4 bases and J 4 bases, with 14 bases left between them. The CDR3 has 14 residues. Germline loops: CDR1 SGDLS, CDR2 YYNGEE. The CDR3 bases are TGTGCCAGCAGCCCTTCGCCGGAAGGCTATGGCTACACCTTC. Its translation: CASSPSPEGYGYTF.

The V gene is TRBV7-2, the J gene TRBJ1-2; 7 bases are shared with TRBD1. Germline-derived CDR1 and CDR2 are SGHTA and FQGNSA. This CDR3 is built from 15 residues. V was pared by 7 bases and J by 6 bases, with 14 bases of the junction left unmatched. The CDR3 coding sequence is TGTGCCAGCATCCACCCGCCAAAGACAGGGAATGGCTACACCTTC. Residues: CASIHPPKTGNGYTF.

V usage is TRBV19 and J usage is TRBJ1-5; 7 bases line up with TRBD1. Looked up from germline, CDR1 is LNHDA and CDR2 is SQIVND (reference sequence). This CDR3 comprises 15 residues. After removal of 10 bases from V and 0 bases from J, the junction contained 9 bases not matched to a gene. CDR3 loop: CATSMGQNSNQPQHF. CDR3 coding DNA: TGTGCCACCTCCATGGGACAGAATAGCAATCAGCCCCAGCATTTT.

The chain carries TRBV24-1 and TRBJ2-2; D not certain. This CDR3 has 14 amino acids. CDR1 and CDR2 (germline): KGHDR, SFDVKD. Trimming stripped 4 bases from V and 5 bases from J, with 10 bases between. CDR3 DNA sequence: TGTGCCACCAGTGACTTAAGGGATACCGGGGAGCTGTTTTTT. Residues: CATSDLRDTGELFF.

The rearrangement uses TRBV9 and TRBJ1-4, with D perhaps matching TRBD1 (6 bases). Looked up from germline, CDR1 is SGDLS and CDR2 is YYNGEE. V lost 0 bases and J lost 7, with 13 bases in between. The CDR3 totals 15 residues. This CDR3 reads CASSVGGARGEKLFF. The CDR3 coding sequence is TGTGCCAGCAGCGTAGGAGGGGCCAGGGGTGAAAAACTGTTTTTT.

This clone was seen only once. The chain couples TRBV7-8 to TRBJ2-5; D gene unclear. The CDR3 contains 12 residues. Germline-derived CDR1 and CDR2 are SGHVS and FQNEAQ. V shed 0 bases and J shed 5 bases, with 4 bases lying between them. CDR3 amino acids: CASSLARETQYF. The DNA of the CDR3 is TGTGCCAGCAGCTTAGCGAGGGAGACCCAGTACTTC.

The chain joins TRBV5-6 to TRBJ1-1; D possibly corresponds to TRBD1 (5 bases). Trimming removed 0 bases at V and 3 bases at J, with 9 bases between. This CDR3 spans 14 amino acids. Germline CDR1 and CDR2: SGHDT and YYEEEE. CDR3 coding DNA: TGTGCCAGCAGCTTGGTTTGGGGGGACACTGAAGCTTTCTTT. This gives the protein CASSLVWGDTEAFF. Variable domain in full (rest from reference TRBV5-6 and TRBJ1-1): DAGVTQSPTHLIKTRGQQVTLRCSPKSGHDTVSWYQQALGQGPQFIFQYYEEEERQRGNFPDRFSGHQFPNYSSELNVNALLLGDSALYLCASSLVWGDTEAFFGQGTRLTVV.

The rearrangement joins TRBV7-8 to TRBJ2-4; D gene ambiguous. Trimming took off 4 bases at V and 0 bases at J, with 13 bases between the two ends. The germline V gene has CDR1 SGHVS and CDR2 FQNEAQ. The CDR3 loop spans 16 amino acids. The CDR3 sequence is CASSSPYALAKNIQYF. Written as DNA, the CDR3 is TGTGCCAGCAGCTCGCCGTATGCACTAGCCAAAAACATTCAGTACTTC.

V gene TRBV3-1 (or the pseudogene TRBV3-2) combines with J gene TRBJ1-3; D is perhaps TRBD1 (6 bases). The CDR3 has 17 amino acids. The V gene lost 0 bases and the J gene lost 3 bases, with 15 bases spanning the gap. Germline lookup yields CDR1 LGHDT and CDR2 YNNKEL (reference sequence). The CDR3 here is CASSQDTLGAIGNTIYF. CDR3 DNA: TGTGCCAGCAGCCAAGATACCCTGGGGGCAATTGGAAACACCATATATTTT.

The chain links TRBV5-1 to TRBJ2-3, with 8 bases that match TRBD2. V shed 0 bases, J shed 0 bases, and the junction held 6 bases outside the gene matches. CDR3 length: 17 residues. Germline CDR1 is SGHRS and CDR2 is YFSETQ. CDR3 nucleotide sequence: TGCGCCAGCAGCTTGGTAAGAGCGGGAGTGAGCACAGATACGCAGTATTTT. Translating it yields CASSLVRAGVSTDTQYF. Full variable domain (remainder filled in from reference TRBV5-1 and TRBJ2-3): KAGVTQTPRYLIKTRGQQVTLSCSPISGHRSVSWYQQTPGQGLQFLFEYFSETQRNKGNFPGRFSGRQFSNSRSEMNVSTLELGDSALYLCASSLVRAGVSTDTQYFGPGTRLTVL.

The genes are TRBV29-1 and TRBJ2-1; 16 positions agree with TRBD2. The V segment lost 0 bases and the J segment 4 bases; nucleotides outside the gene matches: 3. Germline V CDR1 and CDR2: SQVTM, ANQGSEA. The CDR3 is made up of 17 amino acids. The CDR3, as DNA: TGCAGCGTTGAAGAGGGGACTAGCGGGAGGGGTTACAATGAGCAGTTCTTC. This encodes CSVEEGTSGRGYNEQFF.

The chain has TRBV29-1 and TRBJ1-2, with D unclear. There are 13 residues in the CDR3. V lost 5 bases, J lost 3 bases, and 13 bases lay in between. Germline V CDR1 and CDR2: SQVTM, ANQGSEA. This chain's CDR3 is CSVSPGIDYGYTF. The CDR3 DNA is TGCAGCGTTTCTCCGGGTATCGACTATGGCTACACCTTC.

This rearrangement joins TRBV5-1 to TRBJ1-2, with 8 bases matching TRBD1. Germline V gene lookup returns CDR1 SGHRS and CDR2 YFSETQ. Trimming took 1 base from V and 8 from J; bases not matched to a gene: 10. The CDR3 totals 15 residues. CDR3: CASSLSGQGASGYTF. The CDR3 bases are TGCGCCAGCAGCTTGTCTGGCCAGGGGGCGTCCGGCTACACCTTC.